The sample holds one count of the clone carrying this TCR beta chain. The antigen remains unidentified. The CDR3 totals 13 residues. Germline V gene data show CDR1 as MNHEY and CDR2 as SVGAGI. Trimming pared 4 bases from V and 4 bases from J, leaving 9 bases between. This record belongs to a study of shared clonotypes between healthy human individuals. Overall study findings and caveats: Some clonotypes were shared by all four sorted-subset donors, while others were not shared. The non-shared ones had lower generation probabilities than the shared ones.

CD45RO-negative CD8 cells positively selected for CCR7 made up the naive population, which excluded terminally differentiated effector memory CD45RA+ cells. Measured with immunoSEQ multiplex PCR; TCRdb has only the in-frame clones, and not every one. The profile shows hundreds of thousands of clones, 80% to 95% of them singletons. The sequenced sample consisted of naive CD8+ T cells sorted from blood. This receptor was identified in a man younger than 45 in good health. The chain employs TRBV6-5 and TRBJ2-3; TRBD2 might be the D (7 bases). The CDR3 sequence is CASSSGGADTQYF. The DNA for the CDR3 is TGTGCCAGCAGTTCGGGGGGCGCAGATACGCAGTATTTT.